This entry lists 6 T cell receptor beta chains sequenced from one sample in a study of OX40 agonist ivuxolimab in advanced cancers. Sequencing was performed with immunoSEQ multiplex PCR; in TCRdb, only in-frame clones are kept and a portion is missing. The sample has over 75,000 clones, roughly 89% seen once; the top ten hold roughly 1.4%. The starting material was CD4+ or CD8+ T cells sorted from blood, obtained in a trial of the OX40 agonist ivuxolimab. All receptors come from an adult with an advanced solid tumor such as melanoma, head and neck, liver or kidney cancer.

The chain uses TRBV5-6 and TRBJ2-7; 8 positions agree with TRBD2. J was trimmed by 2 bases and V by 2 bases; bases with no gene match: 0. From germline, CDR1 is SGHDT and CDR2 YYEEEE. This CDR3 region has 13 residues. CDR3: CASSFGRAYEQYF. DNA of the CDR3: TGTGCCAGCAGCTTCGGGAGGGCCTACGAGCAGTACTTC.

This clone was detected a few times. The genes are TRBV27 and TRBJ2-1; 13 positions agree with TRBD2. CDR3 length: 16 residues. The germline CDR1 and CDR2 sequences are MNHEY and SMNVEV (reference sequence). V was clipped by 6 bases and J by 2 bases; unmatched bases: 4. The CDR3 loop is CASRTSGGVPYNEQFF. The DNA for the CDR3 is TGTGCCAGCAGAACTAGCGGGGGGGTGCCCTACAATGAGCAGTTCTTC.

This chain uses TRBV4-2 with TRBJ1-1; D ambiguous. The CDR3 spans 14 residues. V shed 0 bases and J shed 6 bases, with 11 bases lying between them. The germline V gene has CDR1 LGHNA and CDR2 YNFKEQ. Here the CDR3 DNA reads TGTGCCAGCAGCCAAGATCCCACCGACCCTGAAGCTTTCTTT. It codes for CASSQDPTDPEAFF.

The chain carries TRBV13 and TRBJ2-5, with 8 bases aligning to TRBD2. CDR1 is PRHDT, CDR2 FYEKMQ, per germline (reference sequence). This CDR3 region has 14 residues. Trimming cost V 4 bases and J 5 bases; bases outside gene matches: 6. CDR3 region: CASSSGTRRETQYF. The CDR3 DNA reads as TGTGCCAGCAGCTCCGGGACTAGAAGGGAGACCCAGTACTTC.

The chain employs TRBV30 and TRBJ1-1; 7 nucleotides match TRBD1. The CDR3 loop spans 13 amino acids. Unmatched junction bases numbered 5, after V lost 4 bases and J lost 3 bases. From germline, CDR1 is GTSNPN and CDR2 SVGIG (reference sequence). The DNA of the CDR3 is TGTGCCTGGACGACAGGGAGGGACACTGAAGCTTTCTTT. It encodes CAWTTGRDTEAFF.

The chain carries TRBV29-1 and TRBJ2-6; tentatively, D is TRBD1 (6 bases). Trimming pared 4 bases from V and 2 bases from J, leaving 9 bases between. Per the germline V gene, CDR1 is SQVTM and CDR2 is ANQGSEA. CDR3 size: 14 residues. This CDR3 reads CSVARQAGANVLTF. The CDR3 DNA follows: TGCAGCGTTGCGAGACAGGCTGGGGCCAACGTCCTGACTTTC.